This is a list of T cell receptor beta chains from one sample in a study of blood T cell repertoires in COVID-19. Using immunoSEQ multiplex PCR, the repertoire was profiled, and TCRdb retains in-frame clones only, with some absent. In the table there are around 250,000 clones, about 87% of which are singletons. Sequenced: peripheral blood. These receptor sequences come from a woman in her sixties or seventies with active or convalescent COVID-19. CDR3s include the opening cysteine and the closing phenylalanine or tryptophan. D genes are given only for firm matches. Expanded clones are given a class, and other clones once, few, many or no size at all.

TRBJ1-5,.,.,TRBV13,TGTGCCAGCAGTCTCTACGCGGGGGGCCGGAATCAGCCCCAGCATTTT,CASSLYAGGRNQPQHF
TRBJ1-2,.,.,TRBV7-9,TGTGCCAGCAGCTTAGTAGGAGAAGCTAACTATGGCTACACCTTC,CASSLVGEANYGYTF
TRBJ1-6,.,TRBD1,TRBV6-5,TGTGCCAGCAGCCAGGGGGTTCCCTATAATTCACCCCTCCACTTT,CASSQGVPYNSPLHF
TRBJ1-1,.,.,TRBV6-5,TGTGCCAGCAGTCTGACTGGAGTAATGAACACTGAAGCTTTCTTT,CASSLTGVMNTEAFF
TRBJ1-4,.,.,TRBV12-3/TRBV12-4,TGTGCCAGCAGTCCCACAGGGCTCACAAAACTGTTTTTT,CASSPTGLTKLFF
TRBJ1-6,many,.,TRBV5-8,TGTGCCAGCAGCTTGGGACAGAATAATTCACCCCTCCACTTT,CASSLGQNNSPLHF
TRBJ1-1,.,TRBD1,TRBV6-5,TGTGCCAGCAGTTACCATTGGACAGGGGGTGGTACTGAAGCTTTCTTT,CASSYHWTGGGTEAFF
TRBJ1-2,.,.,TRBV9,TGTGCCAGCAGCGTAGGCCGGAGGGGGGGTTACCATGGCTACACCTTC,CASSVGRRGGYHGYTF
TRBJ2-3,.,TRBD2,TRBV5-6,TGTGCCAGCAGCTTTAGGGCTAGCGGGGTTGCTACGCAGTATTTT,CASSFRASGVATQYF
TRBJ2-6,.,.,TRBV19,TGTGCCAGTAGTATTTTTCACTCTGGGGCCAACGTCCTGACTTTC,CASSIFHSGANVLTF
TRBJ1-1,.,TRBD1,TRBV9,TGTGCCAGCAGCGGGACAGGGGAGGGGACTGAAGCTTTCTTT,CASSGTGEGTEAFF
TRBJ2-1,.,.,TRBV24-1,TGTGCCACCAGTACGGGTAGCTCCTACAATGAGCAGTTCTTC,CATSTGSSYNEQFF
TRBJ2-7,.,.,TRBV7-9,TGTGCCAGCAGCTCAAACAGAATTCCGTACGAGCAGTACTTC,CASSSNRIPYEQYF
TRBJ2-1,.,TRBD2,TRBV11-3,TGTGCCAGCAGCTTGGTCCATAGCGGGGTATTCAATGAGCAGTTCTTC,CASSLVHSGVFNEQFF
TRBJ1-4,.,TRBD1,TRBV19,TGTGCCAGTAGTATCCTTCAGGGGGCAAGGGAAAAACTGTTTTTT,CASSILQGAREKLFF
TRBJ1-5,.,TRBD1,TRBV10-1,TGCGCCAGCAGCAACGCCGGGACAGGGCGGCCCCAGCATTTT,CASSNAGTGRPQHF
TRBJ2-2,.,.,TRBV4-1,TGCGCCAGCAGCCAAGGTGAGGGATTCGGGGTCACCGGGGAGCTGTTTTTT,CASSQGEGFGVTGELFF
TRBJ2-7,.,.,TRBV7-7,TGTGCCAGCAGCCCTGCTGGGGCAGTCTACGAGCAGTACTTC,CASSPAGAVYEQYF
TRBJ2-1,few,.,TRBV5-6,TGTGCCAGCAGTCTGGTGCGGTACAATGAGCAGTTCTTC,CASSLVRYNEQFF
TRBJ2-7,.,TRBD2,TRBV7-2,TGTGCCAGCAGCTGGCTAGCGGGGGGCAATTACGAGCAGTACTTC,CASSWLAGGNYEQYF
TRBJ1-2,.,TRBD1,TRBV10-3,TGTGCCATCATGGGGTTCAGACAGGGCGATGGCTACACCTTC,CAIMGFRQGDGYTF
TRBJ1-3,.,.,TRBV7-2,TGTGCCAGCAGCCGTGGACCCGCCGGGACACCTGGAAACACCATATATTTT,CASSRGPAGTPGNTIYF
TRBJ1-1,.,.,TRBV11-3,TGTGCCAGCTGCGAGGGGGGGGTCCCGAACACTGAAGCTTTCTTT,CASCEGGVPNTEAFF
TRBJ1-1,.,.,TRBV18,TGTGCCAGCTCACGGGGTCAGGGGAACACTGAAGCTTTCTTT,CASSRGQGNTEAFF
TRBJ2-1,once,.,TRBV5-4,TGTGCCAGCAGCTTGGGGCAGACAAGCTCCTACAATGAGCAGTTCTTC,CASSLGQTSSYNEQFF
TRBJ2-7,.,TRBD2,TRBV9,TGTGCCAGCAGCCCGTACTGGGGGGGCTCCTACGAGCAGTACTTC,CASSPYWGGSYEQYF
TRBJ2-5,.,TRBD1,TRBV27,TGTGCCAGCAAGGGGGCGGCAGCCCAGACCCAGTACTTC,CASKGAAAQTQYF
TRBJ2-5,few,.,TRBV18,TGTGCCAGCTCCTTGGAGTACCAAGAGACCCAGTACTTC,CASSLEYQETQYF
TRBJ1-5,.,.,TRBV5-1,TGCGCCAGCAGCTTGGCCGGGGAGAGAAGGCAGCCCCAGCATTTT,CASSLAGERRQPQHF
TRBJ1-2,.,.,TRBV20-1,TGCAGTGCTAGTATCCGGACTGTGGAGGGCTACACCTTC,CSASIRTVEGYTF
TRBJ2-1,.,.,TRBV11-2,TGTGCCAGCAGCCCAGGCGGGTATGAGCAGTTCTTC,CASSPGGYEQFF
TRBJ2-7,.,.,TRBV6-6,TGTGCCAGCAGTTACTGGGGGGACTCCTACGAGCAGTACTTC,CASSYWGDSYEQYF
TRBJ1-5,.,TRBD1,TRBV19,TGTGCCAGTCGGGTAACAGGGGCGAGTGGCAATCAGCCCCAGCATTTT,CASRVTGASGNQPQHF
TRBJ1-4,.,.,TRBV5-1,TGCGCCAGCAGCTTGGCCGGGGGACCCAATGAAAAACTGTTTTTT,CASSLAGGPNEKLFF
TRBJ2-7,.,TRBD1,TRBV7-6,TGTGCCAGCAGCACTACCGGGACAGGTCTCTCCGAGCAGTACTTC,CASSTTGTGLSEQYF
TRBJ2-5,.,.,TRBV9,TGTGCCAGCAGCCGTACAAGGGGGGAGACCCAGTACTTC,CASSRTRGETQYF
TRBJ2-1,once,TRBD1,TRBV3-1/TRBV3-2,TGTGCCAGCAGCCAAGTTTGGGACAGCCACAATGAGCAGTTCTTC,CASSQVWDSHNEQFF